This T cell receptor beta chain was recorded in a study of T-cell reconstitution after alpha-beta-depleted transplantation in children. This clonotype was seen a handful of times. As it was prepared, the TCRbeta library received unique molecular identifiers. TCRdb fed the PCR reads into MiXCR, producing one record per CDR3 protein. The sample contains roughly 590,000 distinct CDR3 sequences, roughly 17% of which appear only once. Between the trimmed V and J ends, which lost 4 bases and 5 bases, there was a span of 19 bases. CDR3 size: 17 residues. The germline V gene encodes CDR1 SGHDT and CDR2 YYEEEE.

This sequence originates from a human donor who donated a stem cell graft to a child with acute myeloid leukemia. The chain carries TRBV5-6 and TRBJ1-6; possible D gene TRBD1, 5 bases. Material: PBMCs from the stem cell graft donor, obtained from the stem cell graft. The CDR3 sequence: CASSTKRGLVDNSPLHF. Here the CDR3 DNA reads TGTGCCAGCAGCACAAAGAGGGGATTGGTGGATAATTCACCCCTCCACTTT.